This record looks at one TCR beta chain sequence and its context. Its matching antigen is unknown. This sample was included in a study of shared clonotypes between healthy human individuals. Sequencing was performed with immunoSEQ multiplex PCR; in TCRdb, only in-frame clones are kept and a portion is missing. Found here are hundreds of thousands of clones, approximately 96% of them singletons; the top ten hold about 0.12%. As defined, naive CD8 cells were CD45RO-negative and positively selected for CCR7, with terminally differentiated effector memory CD45RA+ cells excluded. Every contributor of samples was a Caucasian grown-up residing in Nashville, Tennessee. Germline V gene data show CDR1 as SQVTM and CDR2 as ANQGSEA. CDR3 length: 16 amino acids. Between the trimmed V and J ends, which lost 3 bases and 4 bases, there was a span of 19 bases. The study's findings and limits: What naive subsets generally showed was a larger estimated richness than memory subsets showed. Generation of non-shared clonotypes was less probable than generation of clonotypes shared by all four donors. Sharing across four donors was highest in naive CD4 (around 5%) and lowest in memory CD8 (approximately 0.4%).

The sequence was obtained from a woman aged 25 to 39 in good health. Material for sequencing was naive CD8+ T cells sorted from blood. The chain couples TRBV29-1 to TRBJ2-1; D call uncertain. The CDR3 DNA reads TGCAGCGTTGATGGTACTCTCACGGAAACTTACAATGAGCAGTTCTTC. Residues: CSVDGTLTETYNEQFF.